Presented here are 20 T cell receptor beta chains from one specimen sequenced in a study of T cells after yellow fever vaccination. TCRdb passed the 5' RACE reads through MiXCR, listing each CDR3 protein once. The sample shows 200,000 to 300,000 distinct CDR3 sequences, 3.6% of them seen only once. Sequencing was performed on PBMCs, taken 15 days after the yellow fever booster vaccination. Receptor source: a man aged 18 to 29 who received the YFV17D yellow fever vaccine.

This clonotype appeared many times. The chain uses TRBV7-2 and TRBJ1-2; 8 bases align to TRBD1. The V gene's germline CDR1 is SGHTA and CDR2 FQGNSA. The V segment lost 3 bases and the J segment 0 bases; nucleotides outside the gene matches: 9. The CDR3 extends over 17 amino acids. The DNA for the CDR3 is TGTGCCAGCAGCTTTACAGGGGGTTATGGGGCTAACTATGGCTACACCTTC. Protein sequence: CASSFTGGYGANYGYTF.

This clonotype was counted at least ten times. V usage is TRBV7-6 and J usage is TRBJ2-3; D remains unclear. The V gene's germline CDR1 is SGHVS and CDR2 FNYEAQ. V gave up 1 base and J gave up 1 base, with 12 bases separating them. The CDR3 covers 16 residues. CDR3 in DNA: TGTGCCAGCAGCTTAGAGGCAATGGTGGGCACAGATACGCAGTATTTT. Amino acid sequence: CASSLEAMVGTDTQYF.

This clonotype was detected ten times or more. This chain uses TRBV6-4 with TRBJ2-1; D remains ambiguous. CDR3 length equals 14 residues. Germline V gene lookup returns CDR1 MRHNA and CDR2 SNTAGT. V lost 3 bases and J 4 bases, leaving 10 bases between the germline ends. The CDR3 loop reads CASSETVDYNEQFF. The CDR3 region has the DNA TGTGCCAGCAGTGAAACAGTAGATTACAATGAGCAGTTCTTC.

This clonotype has ten or more counts. The gene calls are TRBV29-1 and TRBJ1-2, with D perhaps TRBD1 (6 bases). CDR3 length: 13 residues. Trimming removed 7 bases at V and 0 bases at J, with 12 bases between. CDR1 and CDR2 from the germline V gene are SQVTM and ANQGSEA. CDR3: CSGWTATNYGYTF. CDR3 sequence (DNA): TGCAGCGGATGGACAGCGACTAACTATGGCTACACCTTC.

At least ten counts were recorded for this clonotype. The gene calls are TRBV4-2 and TRBJ2-5; D could derive from TRBD1 or TRBD2 (6 bases each). V lost 4 bases, J lost 2 bases, and 8 bases lay in between. This CDR3 is built from 13 residues. CDR1 is LGHNA, CDR2 YNFKEQ, per germline. The CDR3 DNA reads as TGTGCCAGCAGCCCGGGGGCACAAGAGACCCAGTACTTC. Translation gives CASSPGAQETQYF.

This clonotype was detected many times. The genes are TRBV7-2 and TRBJ1-4, with 11 nucleotides matching TRBD1. With 5 bases clipped from V and 6 bases from J, the junction kept 2 bases outside the gene matches. CDR1 and CDR2 (germline): SGHTA, FQGNSA. The CDR3 has 14 residues. The chain's CDR3 is CASSVGQGDEKLFF. The CDR3 nucleotides read TGTGCCAGCAGCGTGGGACAGGGGGATGAAAAACTGTTTTTT.

In this sample, this clonotype turned up many times. This sequence joins TRBV18 and TRBJ2-1; 10 nucleotides agree with TRBD1. Trimming removed 3 bases from V and 9 bases from J; junction bases left unmatched: 8. CDR3 length equals 15 residues. The germline V gene encodes CDR1 KGHSH and CDR2 LQKENI. In DNA, the CDR3 is TGTGCCAGCTCACCCCCTACGACAGGGGGCCGTGAGCAGTTCTTC. It is translated as CASSPPTTGGREQFF.

This clonotype was seen repeatedly, ten times or more. The chain is built from TRBV30 and TRBJ1-1; no clear D. Trimming removed 0 bases from V and 1 base from J, with 3 bases in between. The CDR3 length is 12 residues. The germline V gene encodes CDR1 GTSNPN and CDR2 SVGIG (reference sequence). CDR3 sequence (DNA): TGTGCCTGGAGTGTGGGGAACACTGAAGCTTTCTTT. Residues: CAWSVGNTEAFF.

This chain joins TRBV7-9 and TRBJ2-1; D perhaps matches TRBD2 (5 bases). The CDR3 extends over 13 amino acids. Looked up from germline, CDR1 is SEHNR and CDR2 is FQNEAQ (reference sequence). With 1 base removed from V and 8 bases from J, the gap between germline ends came to 9 bases. The chain's CDR3 is CASSLVDGDEQFF. The CDR3 DNA reads as TGTGCCAGCAGCTTAGTCGACGGGGATGAGCAGTTCTTC.

This clonotype was seen repeatedly, ten times or more. J is TRBJ1-6 and V is TRBV7-8; 10 bases align to TRBD1. Germline V gives CDR1 SGHVS, CDR2 FQNEAQ. The CDR3 contains 15 residues. The J segment lost 9 bases and the V segment lost 4 bases, leaving 6 bases of the junction unmatched. CDR3 protein: CASSSGTGVSSPLHF. The CDR3 nucleotides read TGTGCCAGCAGCTCCGGGACAGGGGTTAGTTCACCCCTCCACTTT.

This clonotype was seen many times. The CDR3 DNA reads as TGTGCCAGCTCACCGGCGGGCGGCGAAGGAAACACCATATATTTT. Protein: CASSPAGGEGNTIYF. This chain connects TRBV18 to TRBJ1-3, with D unresolved. The germline CDR1 and CDR2 sequences are KGHSH and LQKENI. The CDR3 covers 15 residues. V shed 3 bases and J shed 4 bases, with 13 bases lying between them.

This clonotype was seen ten or more times. The rearrangement links TRBV14 to TRBJ2-7; 7 nucleotides match TRBD1. CDR1 is SGHDN and CDR2 is FVKESK in the germline V gene. V gave up 5 bases and J gave up 0 bases; unmatched junction bases: 7. The CDR3 has 15 amino acids. In DNA form, the CDR3 reads TGTGCCAGCAGCAAGGGGACAGTTAGCTCCTACGAGCAGTACGTC. Encoded protein: CASSKGTVSSYEQYV.

This clonotype was recorded at least ten times. The chain links TRBV7-6 to TRBJ1-1; weak D call: TRBD1 (5 bases). Germline values: CDR1 SGHVS, CDR2 FNYEAQ. V gave up 5 bases and J gave up 6 bases, with 22 bases separating them. The CDR3 consists of 16 residues. The CDR3 bases are TGTGCCAGCAGCCCAAACAACCCGACAGCAGTTTCTGAAGCTTTCTTT. It yields the protein CASSPNNPTAVSEAFF. Full variable domain (outside the CDR3, taken from reference TRBV7-6 and TRBJ1-1): GAGVSQSPRYKVTKRGQDVALRCDPISGHVSLYWYRQALGQGPEFLTYFNYEAQQDKSGLPNDRFSAERPEGSISTLTIQRTEQRDSAMYRCASSPNNPTAVSEAFFGQGTRLTVV.

The table lists this clonotype with many counts. V usage is TRBV7-9 and J usage is TRBJ1-1; the D is unclear. The CDR3 length is 12 residues. Germline CDR1 is SEHNR and CDR2 is FQNEAQ (reference sequence). V lost 7 bases and J lost 4, with 10 bases in between. CDR3 residues: CASTIVLTEAFF. DNA of the CDR3: TGTGCCAGCACCATCGTACTCACTGAAGCTTTCTTT.

This clonotype was picked up many times. The gene calls are TRBV6-5 and TRBJ2-3, with D unclear. The ends were cut back, 0 bases at V and 6 bases at J, with 10 bases in the middle. CDR1 and CDR2 from the germline V gene are MNHEY and SVGAGI. This CDR3 comprises 14 residues. In nucleotides, the CDR3 is TGTGCCAGCAGTTACTCGAAAACTTCTGATACGCAGTATTTT. This gives the protein CASSYSKTSDTQYF.

This clonotype was recorded at least ten times. The V and J genes are TRBV27 and TRBJ1-1; no clear D. V was trimmed by 4 bases and J by 1 base, leaving 13 bases between them. CDR3 length equals 15 residues. Per germline, CDR1 MNHEY and CDR2 SMNVEV (reference sequence). The CDR3 region has the DNA TGTGCCAGCAGTTCGAACCCGACACAGAACACTGAAGCTTTCTTT. Encoded protein: CASSSNPTQNTEAFF.

This clonotype was seen at least ten times. V gene TRBV28 combines with J gene TRBJ2-3; TRBD1 aligns across 7 bases. V lost 6 bases and J lost 0; bases outside the gene matches: 3. The germline gives CDR1 MDHEN, CDR2 SYDVKM. This CDR3 has 14 amino acids. The CDR3: CASSSGQSTDTQYF. The CDR3 DNA reads as TGTGCCAGCAGCTCGGGACAGAGCACAGATACGCAGTATTTT.

At least ten counts were recorded for this clonotype. V gene TRBV12-3 or TRBV12-4 combines with J gene TRBJ2-3; D call uncertain. The V end lost 6 bases, the J end lost 7 bases, and 14 bases lay between the germline ends. This CDR3 spans 13 amino acids. The chain's CDR3 is CASSANRWNTQYF. The CDR3 DNA reads as TGTGCCAGCAGCGCAAACCGGTGGAATACGCAGTATTTT.

This clonotype was found many times. This chain uses TRBV7-2 with TRBJ2-4; D may be TRBD1 (6 bases). The germline gives CDR1 SGHTA, CDR2 FQGNSA. With 0 bases removed from V and 8 bases from J, the gap between germline ends came to 11 bases. This CDR3 is 14 amino acids long. The CDR3 DNA sequence: TGTGCCAGCAGCTTAGCCGCAGGGGTGGACATTCAGTACTTC. Translated, it gives CASSLAAGVDIQYF.

This clonotype was seen at least ten times. CDR3 bases: TGCGCCAGCAGCTTGGTAGGGACAGATACGCAGTATTTT. Translation gives CASSLVGTDTQYF. The J gene is TRBJ2-3, the V gene TRBV5-1; no firm D call. Germline CDR1 and CDR2: SGHRS and YFSETQ. Between the trimmed V and J ends, which lost 0 bases and 3 bases, there was a span of 5 bases. The CDR3 is 13 residues long.